This T cell receptor (beta chain) was identified during a study of blood T cells in healthy people across ages (dated by TCRdb to between 2014 and 2016). About the investigation overall: In model experiments, template switching captured roughly one uniquely barcoded TCR beta cDNA molecule for every two T cells. The study measured age-related changes in TCR beta repertoire diversity using deep sequencing normalized with unique cDNA molecular identifiers. The donors were split into four age groups: young (average 16 years), middle-aged (about 40), aged (approximately 59) and long-lived (under 85). To avoid experimental bias, donors of different ages were randomly spread across the sequencing lanes. Two additional independent replicas of 1 million unique cDNA reads from the same blood draw were analyzed for two donors (one aged 18 to 30 and one aged 80 or older). Broader findings and caveats from the paper: Observed TCR beta diversity correlated strongly with the percentage of naive T cells measured by flow cytometry. Estimates of total diversity from one million sequenced T cells were regarded as lower bounds and underestimates. Because profiling used bulk unsorted PBMCs, naive and antigen-experienced compartments could not be compared conclusively. As age increased, observed TCR beta diversity per million T cells dropped in a roughly linear way, and a significant reduction was already evident by age roughly 40. Because donor CMV infection status was unknown, age-related changes in expanded clonotypes were potentially confounded. Compared with the aged group, more naive CD4+ T cells, fewer expanded clones and increased TCR diversity were shown by the long-lived group, suggesting age selection.

Systemically healthy Caucasian individuals from Russia, 39 in total and aged roughly 6 to 100 years, were included as donors. Around 9.8 milliliters of peripheral blood were collected from each donor into EDTA-treated Vacutainer tubes. Ficoll-Paque density-gradient centrifugation was used to isolate PBMCs, with at least 6.5 million obtained per sample. Trizol reagent was used to extract total RNA from the PBMCs, yielding at least 5.5 micrograms per sample. The percentages of naive CD45RAhigh/CD27high T cells were determined by flow cytometry on a PBMC aliquot from every donor. Library preparation employed 5' RACE. Sequenced on an Illumina HiSeq 2500. A second PCR of about 7 to 12 cycles was performed with a sample-barcoded 5' primer and a J-beta primer mix. Each TCR beta cDNA molecule received a unique molecular identifier from a template-switch 5' adaptor carrying 12 random nucleotides. At least 2.5 million CDR3-containing paired-end reads were obtained from each sample. The Mint cDNA synthesis kit, primed by a TRBC-specific oligonucleotide, was used to synthesize first-strand cDNA from all RNA. After uracil-DNA glycosylase treatment, a first 18-cycle PCR used universal primers M1SS and BC2_uni_R on all cDNA. In the authors' own workflow: For normalization, 1 million high-quality reads, each with a distinct molecular identifier, were randomly selected from each sample. Instead of being binned into consensus sequences, reads with shared molecular identifiers were discarded. CDR3 identification, clonotype clustering and error correction used MiTCR with a Q25 quality threshold and the strictest error-elimination algorithm. A nonparametric unseen species model with Euler transformation was used to estimate lower-bound total TCR beta diversity. The public reads were reanalyzed by TCRdb: fastp trimming at Q25, MiXCR alignment, in-frame beta chains only. For every CDR3 protein sequence, its rows merge into one entry that carries the most common genes and DNA. The V and J calls, along with clone size, are taken from TCRdb and not from the paper's own processing. The sample has about 1,600,000 distinct CDR3 sequences on record, approximately 42% of them singletons. The biggest ten clones account for less than 8% of the sample.

Relative to germline, V is 4 bases shorter and J is 4 bases shorter, with 16 bases between their ends. Spanning cysteine to phenylalanine, the CDR3 consists of 15 amino acids. Solely the CDR3 DNA is kept, with 45 bases framed from the first base. CDR1 MGHRA and CDR2 YSYEKL are derived from the germline V gene. In regard to this clonotype: Its antigen target is currently unknown. No much larger clone is present one base from it, and per-base qualities are unavailable.

The specimen was blood. The rearrangement joined TRBV4-1 to TRBJ2-5; the D gene is perhaps TRBD2, from 5 matching bases. The clonotype comes from a woman aged 18 to 35 in good health. In nucleotides, the sequence is TGCGCCAGCAGCCCAGCAGTAGGCCGGGGAGAGACCCAGTACTTC. This gives the protein CASSPAVGRGETQYF.